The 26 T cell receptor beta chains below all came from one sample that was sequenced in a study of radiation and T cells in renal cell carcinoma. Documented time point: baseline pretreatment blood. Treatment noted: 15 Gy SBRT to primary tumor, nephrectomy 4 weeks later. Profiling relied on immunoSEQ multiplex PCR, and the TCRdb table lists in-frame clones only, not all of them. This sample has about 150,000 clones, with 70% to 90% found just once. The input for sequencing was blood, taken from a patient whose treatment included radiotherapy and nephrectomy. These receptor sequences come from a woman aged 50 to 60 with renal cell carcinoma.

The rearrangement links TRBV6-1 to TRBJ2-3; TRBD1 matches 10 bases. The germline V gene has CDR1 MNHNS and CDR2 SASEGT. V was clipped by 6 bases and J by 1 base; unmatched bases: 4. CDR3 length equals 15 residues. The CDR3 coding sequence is TGTGCCAGCAGAGCCGGGACAGGGGGCACAGATACGCAGTATTTT. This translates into CASRAGTGGTDTQYF.

The CDR3 loop is CASSPALYNEQFF. CDR3 sequence (DNA): TGTGCCAGCTCACCCGCCCTTTACAATGAGCAGTTCTTC. This chain uses TRBV18 with TRBJ2-1, with D hard to call. Deletions cut 3 bases from V and 4 bases from J, with 7 bases between. The CDR3 spans 13 residues. The germline V gene encodes CDR1 KGHSH and CDR2 LQKENI.

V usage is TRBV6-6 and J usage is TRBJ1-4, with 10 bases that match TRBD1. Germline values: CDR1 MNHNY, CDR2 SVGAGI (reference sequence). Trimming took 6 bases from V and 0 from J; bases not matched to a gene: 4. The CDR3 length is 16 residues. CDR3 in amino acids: CASRGTGDATNEKLFF. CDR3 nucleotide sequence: TGTGCCAGCAGGGGGACAGGGGATGCAACTAATGAAAAACTGTTTTTT.

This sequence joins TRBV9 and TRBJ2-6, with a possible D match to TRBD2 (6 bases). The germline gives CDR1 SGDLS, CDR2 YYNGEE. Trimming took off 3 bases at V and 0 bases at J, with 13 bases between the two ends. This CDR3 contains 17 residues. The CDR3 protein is CASSAFGDSSGANVLTF. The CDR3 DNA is TGTGCCAGCAGCGCATTCGGGGACTCCTCTGGGGCCAACGTCCTGACTTTC.

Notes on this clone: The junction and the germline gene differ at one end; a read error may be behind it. CDR3 protein: CASSLASRLAKNIQYF. For the CDR3, the DNA is TGTGCTAGCAGCTTAGCCTCCAGGTTAGCCAAAAACATTCAGTACTTC. The J gene is TRBJ2-4, the V gene TRBV7-7; D gene ambiguous. The V gene's germline CDR1 is SSHAT and CDR2 FNYEAQ (reference sequence). The CDR3 runs to 16 residues.

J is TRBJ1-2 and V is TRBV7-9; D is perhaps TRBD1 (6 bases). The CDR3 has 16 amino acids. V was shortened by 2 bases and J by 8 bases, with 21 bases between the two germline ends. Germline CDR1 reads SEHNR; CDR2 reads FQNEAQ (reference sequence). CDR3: CASSLLGQQGSQGYTF. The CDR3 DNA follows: TGTGCCAGCAGCTTACTCGGACAACAGGGAAGTCAGGGCTACACCTTC. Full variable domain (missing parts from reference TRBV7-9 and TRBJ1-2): DTGVSQNPRHKITKRGQNVTFRCDPISEHNRLYWYRQTLGQGPEFLTYFQNEAQLEKSRLLSDRFSAERPKGSFSTLEIQRTEQGDSAMYLCASSLLGQQGSQGYTFGSGTRLTVV.

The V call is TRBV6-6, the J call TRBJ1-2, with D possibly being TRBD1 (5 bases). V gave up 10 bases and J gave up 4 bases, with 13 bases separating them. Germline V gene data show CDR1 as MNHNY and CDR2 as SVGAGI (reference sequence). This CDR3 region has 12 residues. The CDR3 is CATSRDGYGYTF. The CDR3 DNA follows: TGTGCCACCTCTCGGGACGGCTATGGCTACACCTTC.

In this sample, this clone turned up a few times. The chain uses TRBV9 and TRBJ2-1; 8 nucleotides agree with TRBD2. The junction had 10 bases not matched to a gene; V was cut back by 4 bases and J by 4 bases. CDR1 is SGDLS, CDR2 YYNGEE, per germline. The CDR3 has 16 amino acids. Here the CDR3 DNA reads TGTGCCAGCAGCCCCTCCGTAGCGGGGAGATACAATGAGCAGTTCTTC. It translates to CASSPSVAGRYNEQFF.

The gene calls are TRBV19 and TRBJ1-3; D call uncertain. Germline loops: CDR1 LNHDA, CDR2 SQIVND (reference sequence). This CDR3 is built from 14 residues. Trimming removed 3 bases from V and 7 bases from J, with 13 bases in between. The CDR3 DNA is TGTGCCAGTAGTATCTCGTCGCAGAGTAACACCATATATTTT. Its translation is CASSISSQSNTIYF. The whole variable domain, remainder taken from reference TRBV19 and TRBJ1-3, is DGGITQSPKYLFRKEGQNVTLSCEQNLNHDAMYWYRQDPGQGLRLIYYSQIVNDFQKGDIAEGYSVSREKKESFPLTVTSAQKNPTAFYLCASSISSQSNTIYFGEGSWLTVV.

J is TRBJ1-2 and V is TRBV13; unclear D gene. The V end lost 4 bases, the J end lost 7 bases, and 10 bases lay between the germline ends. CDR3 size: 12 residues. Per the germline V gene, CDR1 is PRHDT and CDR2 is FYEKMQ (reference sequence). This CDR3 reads CASSSDVFGYTF. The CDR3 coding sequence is TGTGCCAGCAGCTCTGATGTATTTGGCTACACCTTC. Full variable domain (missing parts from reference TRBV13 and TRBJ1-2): AAGVIQSPRHLIKEKRETATLKCYPIPRHDTVYWYQQGPGQDPQFLISFYEKMQSDKGSIPDRFSAQQFSDYHSELNMSSLELGDSALYFCASSSDVFGYTFGSGTRLTVV.

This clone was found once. DNA for the CDR3: TGTGCCAGCTCACAGGACGGGGCGAACGAGCAGTACTTC. Translating gives CASSQDGANEQYF. The chain links TRBV18 to TRBJ2-7, with D perhaps assigned TRBD1 or TRBD2 (5 bases each). Germline V gene data show CDR1 as KGHSH and CDR2 as LQKENI. The CDR3 consists of 13 residues. V shed 4 bases and J shed 5 bases, with 12 bases lying between them.

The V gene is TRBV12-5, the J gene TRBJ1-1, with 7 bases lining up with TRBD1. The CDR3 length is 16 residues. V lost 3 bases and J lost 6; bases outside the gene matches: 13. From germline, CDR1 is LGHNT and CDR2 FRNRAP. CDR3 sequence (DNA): TGTGCTAGTGGTTTTCGGGCGGAGGGGGCGAAGTCTGAAGCTTTCTTT. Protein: CASGFRAEGAKSEAFF.

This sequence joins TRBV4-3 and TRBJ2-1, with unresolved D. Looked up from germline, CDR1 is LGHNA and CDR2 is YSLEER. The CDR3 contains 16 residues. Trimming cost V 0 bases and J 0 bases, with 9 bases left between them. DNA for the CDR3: TGCGCCAGCAGCCAAGATTGGGGTAGCTCCTACAATGAGCAGTTCTTC. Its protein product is CASSQDWGSSYNEQFF.

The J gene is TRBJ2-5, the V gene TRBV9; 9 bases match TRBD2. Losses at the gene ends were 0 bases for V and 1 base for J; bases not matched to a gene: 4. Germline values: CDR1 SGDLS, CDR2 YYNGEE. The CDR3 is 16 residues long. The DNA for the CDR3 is TGTGCCAGCAGCGTAGGGGCTAGCGGGATCCAAGAGACCCAGTACTTC. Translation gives CASSVGASGIQETQYF.

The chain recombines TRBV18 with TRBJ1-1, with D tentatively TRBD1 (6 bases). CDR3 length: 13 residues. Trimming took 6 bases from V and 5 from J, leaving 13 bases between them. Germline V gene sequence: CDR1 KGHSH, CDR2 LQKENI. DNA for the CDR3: TGTGCCAGCTCCTCACAGGGTAGGACTGAAGCTTTCTTT. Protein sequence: CASSSQGRTEAFF.

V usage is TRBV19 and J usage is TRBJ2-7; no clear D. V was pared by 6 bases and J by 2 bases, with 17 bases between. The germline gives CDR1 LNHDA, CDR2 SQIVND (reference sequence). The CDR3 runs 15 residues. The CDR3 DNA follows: TGTGCCAGTAGCCGCCACAAAGATACAACCTACGAGCAGTACTTC. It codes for CASSRHKDTTYEQYF.

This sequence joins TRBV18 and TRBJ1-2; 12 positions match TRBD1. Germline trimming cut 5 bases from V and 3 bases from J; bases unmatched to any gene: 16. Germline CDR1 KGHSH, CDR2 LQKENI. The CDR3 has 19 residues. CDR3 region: CASSSLSGTGGAKDYGYTF. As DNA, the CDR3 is TGTGCCAGCTCATCCCTTTCTGGGACAGGGGGCGCGAAGGACTATGGCTACACCTTC.

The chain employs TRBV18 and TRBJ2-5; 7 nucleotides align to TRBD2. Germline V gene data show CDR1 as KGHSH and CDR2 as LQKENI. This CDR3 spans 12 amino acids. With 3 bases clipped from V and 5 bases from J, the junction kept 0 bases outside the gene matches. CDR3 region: CASSPRGETQYF. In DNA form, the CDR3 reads TGTGCCAGCTCACCGCGGGGGGAGACCCAGTACTTC.

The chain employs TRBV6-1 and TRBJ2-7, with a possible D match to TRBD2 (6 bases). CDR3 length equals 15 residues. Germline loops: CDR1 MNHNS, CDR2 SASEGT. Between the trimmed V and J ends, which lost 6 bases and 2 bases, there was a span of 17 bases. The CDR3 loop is CASSGRGSGPYEQYF. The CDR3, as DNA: TGTGCCAGCAGCGGGCGAGGTAGCGGACCCTACGAGCAGTACTTC.

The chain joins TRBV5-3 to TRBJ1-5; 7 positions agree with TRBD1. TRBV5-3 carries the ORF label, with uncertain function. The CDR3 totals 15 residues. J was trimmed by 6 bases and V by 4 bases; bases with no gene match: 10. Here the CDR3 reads CARSPGDSGGQPQHF. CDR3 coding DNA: TGTGCCAGAAGCCCGGGGGACAGTGGTGGTCAGCCCCAGCATTTT.

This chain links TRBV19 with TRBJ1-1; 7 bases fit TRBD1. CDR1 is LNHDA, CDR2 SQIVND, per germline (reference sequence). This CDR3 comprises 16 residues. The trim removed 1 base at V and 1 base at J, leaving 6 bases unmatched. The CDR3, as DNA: TGTGCCAGTAGTATAGCCACAGGGGTAAGGAACACTGAAGCTTTCTTT. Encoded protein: CASSIATGVRNTEAFF.

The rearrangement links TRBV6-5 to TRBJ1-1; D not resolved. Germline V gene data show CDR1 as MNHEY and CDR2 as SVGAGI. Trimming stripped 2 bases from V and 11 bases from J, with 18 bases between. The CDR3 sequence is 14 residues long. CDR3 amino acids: CASSYGSNGAGAFF. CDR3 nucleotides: TGTGCCAGCAGTTACGGCAGCAACGGAGCGGGGGCTTTCTTT.

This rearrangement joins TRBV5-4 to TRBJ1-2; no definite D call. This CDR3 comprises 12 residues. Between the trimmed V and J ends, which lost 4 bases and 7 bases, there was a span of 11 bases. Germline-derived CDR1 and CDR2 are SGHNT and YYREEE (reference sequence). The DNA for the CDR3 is TGTGCCAGCAGCCCAGCAGGTGGTGGCTACACCTTC. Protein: CASSPAGGGYTF.

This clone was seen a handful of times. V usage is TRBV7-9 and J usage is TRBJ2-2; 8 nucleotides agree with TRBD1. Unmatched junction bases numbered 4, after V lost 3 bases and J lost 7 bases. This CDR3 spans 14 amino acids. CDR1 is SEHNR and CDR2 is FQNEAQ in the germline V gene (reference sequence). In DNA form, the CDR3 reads TGTGCCAGCAGCTTCAGGGGGCTAAGCGGGGAGCTGTTTTTT. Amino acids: CASSFRGLSGELFF. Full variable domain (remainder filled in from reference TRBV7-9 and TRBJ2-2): DTGVSQNPRHKITKRGQNVTFRCDPISEHNRLYWYRQTLGQGPEFLTYFQNEAQLEKSRLLSDRFSAERPKGSFSTLEIQRTEQGDSAMYLCASSFRGLSGELFFGEGSRLTVL.

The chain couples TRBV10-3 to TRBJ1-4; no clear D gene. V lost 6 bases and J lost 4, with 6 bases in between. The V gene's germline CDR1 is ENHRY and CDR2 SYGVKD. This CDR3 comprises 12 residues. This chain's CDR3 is CAIRGINEKLFF. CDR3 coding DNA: TGTGCCATCAGAGGGATTAATGAAAAACTGTTTTTT.

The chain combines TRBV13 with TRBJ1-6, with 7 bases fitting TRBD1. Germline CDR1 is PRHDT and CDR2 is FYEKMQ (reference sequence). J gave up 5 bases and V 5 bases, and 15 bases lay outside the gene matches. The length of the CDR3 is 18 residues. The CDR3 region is CASSASRGLGLDNSPLHF. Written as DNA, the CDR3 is TGTGCCAGCAGCGCTAGCAGGGGGTTGGGTTTGGATAATTCACCCCTCCACTTT.